The 10 T cell receptor beta chains in this list originate from one sample, sequenced in a study of CXCR3-negative and CXCR3-positive naive CD8 T cells. Antigens for these TCRs are unknown. The study, taken as a whole, reports: TRB CDR3s of CXCR3-positive naive cells were more hydrophobic than those of CXCR3-negative naive cells.

In preparing the TRB cDNA libraries, 5' RACE with UMI labels was used. TCRdb reprocessed the 5' RACE reads and keeps a single row for each CDR3 protein, giving no DNA. The listing contains around 84,000 distinct CDR3 sequences. The specimen was naive CXCR3+ CD8+ T cells from blood. Subset noted: CD45RO-CCR7+CD27+CD95- naive CD8+ T cells expressing CXCR3 (TNR3+). The receptor source for this set is a human donor in good health. Some clones in this sample may be carry-over from other donors' samples.

The chain employs TRBV30 and TRBJ2-7; TCRdb indicates TRBD1, and absent DNA this call remains unverified. The CDR3 runs 11 residues. The germline gives CDR1 GTSNPN, CDR2 SVGIG (reference sequence). The CDR3 reads CAWKTGYEQYF.

CDR3 protein: CASSLTGRFYEQYF. The V call is TRBV28, the J call TRBJ2-7; there is no DNA to check the TCRdb D call of TRBD1. This CDR3 region has 14 residues. Looked up from germline, CDR1 is MDHEN and CDR2 is SYDVKM.

The chain employs TRBV28 and TRBJ2-7; no DNA is available, so the TRBD1 call from TCRdb remains unchecked. The CDR3 runs to 14 residues. Germline CDR1 and CDR2: MDHEN and SYDVKM. The CDR3 is CASQWRGQIHEQYF.

The V and J genes are TRBV10-3 and TRBJ2-3. This CDR3 comprises 15 residues. Germline CDR1 ENHRY, CDR2 SYGVKD. The CDR3: CAISEGYRNTDTQYF.

The rearrangement links TRBV21-1 to TRBJ2-7; TCRdb's D gene call, TRBD1, goes unchecked for lack of DNA. TRBV21-1 constitutes a pseudogene. The CDR3 is made up of 13 amino acids. This chain's CDR3 is CASSTPKWYEQYF.

The chain carries TRBV28 and TRBJ2-3; absent DNA, TCRdb's TRBD2 call cannot be checked. Germline V gene data show CDR1 as MDHEN and CDR2 as SYDVKM. The CDR3 covers 14 residues. CDR3 in amino acids: CASGPGLNLDTQYF.

This chain joins TRBV15 and TRBJ2-5; TCRdb lists TRBD2, though no DNA is available to test this call. The CDR3 runs 14 residues. CDR1 is LNHNV and CDR2 is YYDKDF in the germline V gene (reference sequence). Here the CDR3 reads CATSTLPPAETQYF. The full variable domain, in which reference TRBV15 and TRBJ2-5 provide the parts outside the CDR3, is DAMVIQNPRYQVTQFGKPVTLSCSQTLNHNVMYWYQQKSSQAPKLLFHYYDKDFNNEADTPDNFQSRRPNTSFCFLDIRSPGLGDTAMYLCATSTLPPAETQYFGPGTRLLVL.

The rearrangement uses TRBV28 and TRBJ2-7; no DNA is available, so the TRBD2 call from TCRdb remains unchecked. The germline V gene encodes CDR1 MDHEN and CDR2 SYDVKM. The CDR3 spans 14 residues. CDR3 protein: CAIKTSGVGGEQYF.

This sequence joins TRBV12-3 or TRBV12-4 and TRBJ2-7. The CDR3 runs to 14 residues. The CDR3 spells CASSLSLSSYEQYF.

The rearrangement links TRBV4-2 to TRBJ1-5. This CDR3 has 15 residues. Per the germline V gene, CDR1 is LGHNA and CDR2 is YNFKEQ. This CDR3 reads CASSQAERDVEPQHF.